This TCR beta chain was sequenced in a study of shared clonotypes between healthy human individuals. The data were produced by immunoSEQ multiplex PCR, yet TCRdb's version contains in-frame clones alone and is incomplete. The sample holds under 700,000 clones, around 95% seen once. General study results and limits: Shared clonotypes: about 5% naive CD4, roughly 4% naive CD8, around 2.2% memory CD4, about 0.41% memory CD8. Even with large depth, rarefaction showed that sorted-subset sequencing was incomplete.

This clone appeared once. What it binds is unknown. Germline CDR1 SEHNR, CDR2 FQNEAQ (reference sequence). There are 13 residues in the CDR3. V lost 5 bases and J 10 bases, leaving 15 bases between the germline ends. CD8 cells classed as naive were CD45RO-negative and positively selected for CCR7, excluding terminally differentiated effector memory CD45RA+ cells. The study enrolled healthy HIV-negative adults without recent acute infections or vaccinations as donors. The donors, all of them Caucasian adults, lived in Nashville, Tennessee. This sequence originates from a woman aged 30 to 39 in good health. The V gene is TRBV7-9, the J gene TRBJ2-1; unclear D gene. Source material: naive CD8+ T cells sorted from blood. The CDR3 DNA sequence: TGTGCCAGCAGCCATCCCTCACCTCCCGAGCAGTTCTTC. Encoded protein: CASSHPSPPEQFF.